This T cell receptor (beta chain) appears in the sequencing data of a study of spatial heterogeneity in lung cancer (dated by TCRdb to the late 2010s). With regard to the full study: Beta-chain transcripts were consistently detected in greater numbers than alpha-chain transcripts, which likely reflects a higher abundance of beta-chain transcripts. In the raw uncorrected reads, each unique combination of TCR and UMI appeared more than ten times on average. Nonsynonymous mutation counts, determined by whole-exome sequencing of tumor tissue, were related to features of the TCR repertoire. The study quantitatively compared TCR alpha and beta repertoires across multiple tumor regions, matched nontumor lung and blood in non-small cell lung cancer. Both alpha and beta chains were TCR-sequenced in samples taken at surgery, namely 220 tumor regions, 61 to 65 matched nontumor lung samples and 55 to 60 PBMC samples.

With regard to this clonotype: The antigen it binds to is not known. Base qualities are not recorded, but no much larger clone differs from it by a single base.

This specimen's time point label, interpreted: sample taken at primary tumor resection. The donors were fewer than 90 patients from the lung TRACERx cohort who had early-stage, untreated non-small cell lung cancer. Whole RNA extracted from tumor and nontumor lung tissue, or from cryopreserved PBMC samples, was used for TCR sequencing without cell sorting. A patient was chosen for TCR sequencing only when enough RNA was available from at least two tumor regions. Study-wide conclusions, independent of this receptor: Ubiquitous expanded tumor TCRs were found in blood more often at tumor resection than at routine follow-up. Confirming at a functional level the hypothesis that regional TCRs recognize regional mutations was considered to require additional single-cell paired TCR alpha and beta sequencing.

V loses 3 bases of germline sequence and J loses 0 bases, and the interval between the two ends is 13 bases. From the germline V gene, CDR1 is MDHEN and CDR2 is SYDVKM. The CDR3 runs 16 residues from the cysteine to the phenylalanine. Only the CDR3 DNA is retained, 48 bases long and in frame from the first base. Library construction relied on 5' RACE. Instrument on record: NextSeq 500. In the TCR library protocol, a unique molecular identifier was attached to each TCR cDNA molecule so that PCR and sequencing errors could be corrected. As for the original processing: TCR identification, UMI-based error correction and CDR3 extraction were all carried out with Decombinator tools. Expanded TCRs were defined as those above a frequency of 2 per 1,000, corresponding to the top 1% of the tumor frequency distribution. Each repertoire was subsampled 100 times to 5,000 TCRs, after which Renyi diversity was computed with the R vegan package. CDR3 similarity networks were built from amino acid triplet string-kernel similarity, connecting CDR3s with pairwise similarity above 0.82. Starting from the raw public reads, TCRdb applied fastp trimming at Q25, assembled clones with MiXCR and retained in-frame beta chains. Entries that share a CDR3 protein sequence are merged under the most common genes and DNA. The V and J calls come from TCRdb's annotation, not from the publication. The sample includes over 50,000 distinct CDR3 sequences, with under 7.5% observed a single time. Clones ranked in the top ten supply around 15% of the sample.

The specimen was PBMCs, collected at surgery. The receptor comes from a female donor with early-stage non-small cell lung cancer. Recombination connected TRBV28 to TRBJ2-3; a weak D assignment points to TRBD2 (8 bases agree). Here the CDR3 is given as CASSFSGTVSTDTQYF. The bases are TGTGCCAGCAGTTTTAGCGGGACAGTTAGCACAGATACGCAGTATTTT. Beyond the CDR3, the reference TRBV28 and TRBJ2-3 genes provide the residues; the full variable domain reads: DVKVTQSSRYLVKRTGEKVFLECVQDMDHENMFWYRQDPGLGLRLIYFSYDVKMKEKGDIPEGYSVSREKKERFSLILESASTNQTSMYLCASSFSGTVSTDTQYFGPGTRLTVL.